This TCR beta chain is drawn from a study of shared clonotypes between healthy human individuals. The CDR3 covers 14 residues. Trimming took off 3 bases at V and 4 bases at J, with 13 bases between the two ends. Per germline, CDR1 PRHDT and CDR2 FYEKMQ (reference sequence). Data came from immunoSEQ multiplex PCR; TCRdb stores just in-frame clones and leaves some out. This table has about 2.1 million clones, 80% to 95% appearing once. Cells designated naive CD8 were CD45RO-negative and were positively selected for CCR7, with terminally differentiated effector memory CD45RA+ cells excluded. Only Caucasian adults living in Nashville, Tennessee served as donors.

The chain is built from TRBV13 and TRBJ2-7; D may be TRBD1 (5 bases). The sequenced sample was naive CD8+ T cells from PBMCs. The sequence came from a man aged 18 to 35 in good health. Some clones in this sample may be carry-over from other donors' samples. The CDR3 is CASSFQGTRYEQYF. The CDR3 DNA follows: TGTGCCAGCAGCTTCCAGGGAACTCGGTACGAGCAGTACTTC.